Listed here is a single TCR beta chain. The antigen is unknown. The beta constant-region primer was an equimolar mix of two oligonucleotides covering TRBC1 and TRBC2. Nested alpha and beta constant-region primers with the SP2 primer drove four PCR rounds on ligated cDNA. Via MiXCR, TCRdb re-called the UMI-ligation and nested PCR reads, giving one row per CDR3 protein. The data show under 150,000 distinct CDR3 sequences, under 25% seen once. This sample stems from a study of naive and memory T cell subsets. Study-wide points: Possibly reflecting memory cells re-expressing CD45RA, a few larger clonotypes occurred in naive repertoires, especially CD8.

CDR1 is SGHVS, CDR2 FQNEAQ, per germline. The CDR3 runs 13 residues. Trimming removed 8 bases at V and 4 bases at J, with 14 bases between. The source of this sequence is a human donor in good health. The specimen was naive CD8+ T cells from blood. The V call is TRBV7-8, the J call TRBJ2-5; D is ambiguous. The CDR3 nucleotides read TGTGCCAGCTCCCTTGTGGACCCAGAGACCCAGTACTTC. Translating it yields CASSLVDPETQYF.